This TCR beta chain appears in the sequencing data of a study of post-analysis software for immune sequencing data. Background on the study: Secondary progressive, relapsing-remitting and progressive-relapsing multiple sclerosis were among the included disease courses.

The ends were cut back, 5 bases at V and 7 bases at J, with 3 bases in the middle. The CDR3 contains 10 residues. From germline, CDR1 is SEHNR and CDR2 FQNEAQ (reference sequence). Notes on the study in general: There was significantly lower normalized Chao1 diversity in multiple sclerosis patients than in controls. F-measure co-clustering was strong for batch-matched samples. Five or six TRBV segments, TRBV5-6, TRBV5-1 and TRBV20-1 among them, were found more frequent in patients than controls.

TCR beta cDNA libraries had unique molecular identifiers. Roughly 470,000 cDNA molecules came from roughly 1 to 10 million T cells. TCRdb used MiXCR to reprocess the PCR reads, holding one entry per CDR3 protein. The sample consists of roughly 800,000 distinct CDR3 sequences, 46% of them appearing once. This clonotype was recorded many times. Its specificity is unknown. What was sequenced was blood. This clonotype originated in a girl aged 5-17 years with multiple sclerosis. This chain connects TRBV7-9 to TRBJ2-1; D gene ambiguous. CDR3 sequence (DNA): TGTGCCAGCAGCCCAAATGAGCAGTTCTTC. Translating it yields CASSPNEQFF. Full variable domain (missing parts from reference TRBV7-9 and TRBJ2-1): DTGVSQNPRHKITKRGQNVTFRCDPISEHNRLYWYRQTLGQGPEFLTYFQNEAQLEKSRLLSDRFSAERPKGSFSTLEIQRTEQGDSAMYLCASSPNEQFFGPGTRLTVL.